This TCR beta chain was recorded in a study of blood T cell repertoires in COVID-19 (dated by TCRdb to about 2020). For context, the study as a whole: The collaborator samples originated in the United States, Italy and Spain and spanned the acute and convalescent phases of COVID-19. The material from the prospective study consisted of cDNA or gDNA derived from T cells, B-cell-depleted T cells, or PBMCs. Subjects who had been exposed to COVID-19, were actively infected with it, or had recovered from it provided the deeply sampled blood TCRbeta repertoires that made up the dataset. The repertoires were released in a freely available public database meant as a resource for research on the immune response to SARS-CoV-2. Samples were obtained from the ongoing ImmuneRACE study (first 160 participants) and from about 1,300 subjects provided by 6 global collaborators. Nearly every sample came with metadata listing a de-identified subject ID, COVID-19 status, age in years and sex. HLA class I and class II types, where available, came from metadata supplied by the sample provider rather than from assay-based typing.

Whole blood was collected in K2EDTA tubes by collaborating institutions according to the institutions' own protocols. Collaborator samples were shipped for TCRbeta analysis as frozen whole blood, isolated PBMCs, or DNA extracted from either sample type. Here is what the overall study found, with its caveats: The amount of clinical and demographic metadata varied by source and participant and was provided uncurated.

TCRbeta CDR3 regions were amplified from genomic DNA by means of the immunoSEQ Assay, a bias-controlled multiplex PCR. Per the authors' processing: Within the assay, amplification of reference gene primers was used to estimate how many nucleated cells each sample contained. Sequence reads were collapsed and filtered to measure the absolute abundance of every unique TCRbeta CDR3 rearrangement. For each sample, productive Simpson clonality was calculated by taking the square root of Simpson's diversity index across productive rearrangements. In TCRdb, the immuneACCESS table is reduced to in-frame sequences with V and J assigned. These tables do not hold every clone; where another copy was compared, an unresolved V gene accounts for under half, and the others remain unexplained. The DNA was the basis for D and trimming; V, J and clone size are from that table. For this sample the table gives more than 95,000 clones, of which over 70% were detected only once. About 15% of the sample belongs to the ten largest clones.

The CDR3 covers 15 residues, taking in both the cysteine and the phenylalanine. The only DNA kept is the CDR3, 45 bases in frame from the first base. V is clipped by 0 bases and J by 2 bases, and the sequence between their germline boundaries is 8 bases long. The germline V gene sets CDR1 to SGHRS and CDR2 to YFSETQ. On this clone: No antigen is known for it. No base-level quality is on record; no much larger clone is a single base apart.

Sequences were obtained from peripheral blood. The chain links TRBV5-1 with TRBJ2-2; too little of a D gene remains to name it. This sequence originates from a man in his fifties or sixties with acute or convalescent COVID-19. CDR3 region: CASSLVPDNTGELFF. In nucleotides, the sequence is TGCGCCAGCAGCTTGGTGCCAGATAACACCGGGGAGCTGTTTTTT.